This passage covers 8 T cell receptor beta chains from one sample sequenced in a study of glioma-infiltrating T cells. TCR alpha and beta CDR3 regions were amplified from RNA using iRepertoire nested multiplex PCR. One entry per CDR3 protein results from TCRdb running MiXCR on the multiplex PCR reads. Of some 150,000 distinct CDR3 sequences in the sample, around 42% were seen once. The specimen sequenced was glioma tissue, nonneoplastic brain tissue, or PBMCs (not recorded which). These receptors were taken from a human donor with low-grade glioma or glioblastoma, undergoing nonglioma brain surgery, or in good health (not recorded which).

CDR3 in DNA: TGTGCCAGTAGTATCCCGGGACGGAAGAGCACAGATACGCAGTATTTT. Translated, it gives CASSIPGRKSTDTQYF. The V gene is TRBV19, the J gene TRBJ2-3; D possibly matches TRBD1 or TRBD2 (5 bases each). The V gene lost 3 bases and the J gene lost 0 bases, with 13 bases spanning the gap. Germline CDR1 LNHDA, CDR2 SQIVND (reference sequence). CDR3 length: 16 amino acids. Complete variable domain (other parts from reference TRBV19 and TRBJ2-3): DGGITQSPKYLFRKEGQNVTLSCEQNLNHDAMYWYRQDPGQGLRLIYYSQIVNDFQKGDIAEGYSVSREKKESFPLTVTSAQKNPTAFYLCASSIPGRKSTDTQYFGPGTRLTVL.

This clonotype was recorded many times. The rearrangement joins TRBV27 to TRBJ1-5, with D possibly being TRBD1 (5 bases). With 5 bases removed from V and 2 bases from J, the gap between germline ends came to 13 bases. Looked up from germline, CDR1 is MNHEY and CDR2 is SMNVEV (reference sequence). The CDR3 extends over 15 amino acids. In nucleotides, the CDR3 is TGTGCCAGCAGTCCACTGCAGGGTGGCAATCAGCCCCAGCATTTT. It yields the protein CASSPLQGGNQPQHF.

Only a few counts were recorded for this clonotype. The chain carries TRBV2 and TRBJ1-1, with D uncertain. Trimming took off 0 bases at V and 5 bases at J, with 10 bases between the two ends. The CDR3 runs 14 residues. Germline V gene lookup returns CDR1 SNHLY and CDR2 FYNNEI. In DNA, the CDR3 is TGTGCCAGCAGTGAAGCGCCCCCGGAGACTGAAGCTTTCTTT. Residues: CASSEAPPETEAFF.

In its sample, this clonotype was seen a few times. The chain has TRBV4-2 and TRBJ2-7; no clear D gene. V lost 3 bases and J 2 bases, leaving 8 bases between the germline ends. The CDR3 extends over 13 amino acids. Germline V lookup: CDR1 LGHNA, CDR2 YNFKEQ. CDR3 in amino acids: CASSQSQAYEQYF. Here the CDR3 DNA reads TGTGCCAGCAGCCAGAGCCAAGCCTACGAGCAGTACTTC.

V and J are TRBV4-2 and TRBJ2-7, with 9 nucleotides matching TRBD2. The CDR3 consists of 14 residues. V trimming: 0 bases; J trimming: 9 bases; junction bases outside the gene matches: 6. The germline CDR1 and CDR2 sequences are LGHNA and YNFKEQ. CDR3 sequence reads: CASSQDLAGEVQYF. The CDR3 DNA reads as TGTGCCAGCAGCCAAGATTTAGCGGGGGAGGTGCAGTACTTC.

CDR3 amino acids: CASSQHDRGPSPLHF. DNA for the CDR3: TGCGCCAGCAGCCAACACGACAGGGGCCCTTCACCCCTCCACTTT. The V call is TRBV4-3, the J call TRBJ1-6, with 8 bases lining up with TRBD1. Per the germline V gene, CDR1 is LGHNA and CDR2 is YSLEER. The V and J ends lost 2 bases and 9 bases, in that order; junction bases with no gene match: 6. The CDR3 extends over 15 amino acids.

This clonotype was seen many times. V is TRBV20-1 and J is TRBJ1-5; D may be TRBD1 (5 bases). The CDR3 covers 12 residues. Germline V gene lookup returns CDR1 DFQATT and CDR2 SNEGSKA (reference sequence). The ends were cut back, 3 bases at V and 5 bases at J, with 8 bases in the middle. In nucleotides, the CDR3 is TGCAGTGCTAGTGGGACGGATCAGCCCCAGCATTTT. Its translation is CSASGTDQPQHF.

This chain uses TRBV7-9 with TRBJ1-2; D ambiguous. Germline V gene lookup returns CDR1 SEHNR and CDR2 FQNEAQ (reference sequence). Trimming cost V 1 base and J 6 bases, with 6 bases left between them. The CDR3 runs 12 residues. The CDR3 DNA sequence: TGTGCCAGCAGCTTAGGAAGAGATGGCTACACCTTC. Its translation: CASSLGRDGYTF.